This T cell receptor (beta chain) was retrieved from a study of T cells after yellow fever vaccination. General study findings and limits: A limited proportion of clonotypes was detected within both the CD4 and CD8 compartments. When the response was secondary, it was weaker but reached its peak faster, day 5 versus 15. Once the booster was given, most primary-vaccination clones reappeared, at more than 95% for CD4 and approximately 88% for CD8.

This clonotype was seen at least ten times. The antigen remains unidentified. In TCRdb, the 5' RACE reads were re-called with MiXCR into one record per CDR3 protein. Of under 150,000 distinct CDR3 sequences detected, 7% to 9% appear once; the ten largest clones hold 0.55% to 0.9%. Per the germline V gene, CDR1 is GTSNPN and CDR2 is SVGIG (reference sequence). The CDR3 length is 12 residues. Sequences were derived from CD4+ T cells sorted from PBMCs, sampled 5 days after the yellow fever booster vaccination. The chain joins TRBV30 to TRBJ2-2; D is perhaps TRBD2 (7 bases). The clonotype was recovered from a man aged 25 to 40 who received the YFV17D yellow fever vaccine. The CDR3 DNA reads TGTTTAGGGGGGGGAAACACCGGGGAGCTGTTTTTT. It translates to CLGGGNTGELFF. Together with reference TRBV30 and TRBJ2-2, the CDR3 gives the full variable domain: SQTIHQWPATLVQPVGSPLSLECTVEGTSNPNLYWYRQAAGRGLQLLFYSVGIGQISSEVPQNLSASRPQDRQFILSSKKLLLSDSGFYLCLGGGNTGELFFGEGSRLTVL.